These 20 T cell receptor beta chains originate from one sample sequenced in a study of PD-L1 blockade in urothelial cancer. Sequencing was performed with immunoSEQ multiplex PCR; in TCRdb, only in-frame clones are kept and a portion is missing. The table includes under 85,000 clones, approximately 90% detected once. As to time point: peripheral blood 6 weeks after treatment start. Here the sequenced sample was PBMCs, taken around atezolizumab (anti-PD-L1) treatment. These receptor sequences come from a woman aged 80 or over with urothelial cancer.

The chain employs TRBV30 and TRBJ2-1; no clear D. This CDR3 has 14 residues. Germline V gene lookup returns CDR1 GTSNPN and CDR2 SVGIG (reference sequence). Trimming stripped 2 bases from V and 6 bases from J, with 14 bases between. For the CDR3, the DNA is TGTGCCTGGAGTAGAGAAGGTGGGCCCAATGAGCAGTTCTTC. As protein: CAWSREGGPNEQFF.

The V gene is TRBV30, the J gene TRBJ1-4, with 7 bases lining up with TRBD1. Germline V gene lookup returns CDR1 GTSNPN and CDR2 SVGIG (reference sequence). After removal of 0 bases from V and 3 bases from J, the junction contained 7 bases not matched to a gene. The CDR3 loop spans 16 amino acids. The CDR3 region has the DNA TGTGCCTGGAGTGTGCAAGGGGGCCTTGCTAATGAAAAACTGTTTTTT. Its translation: CAWSVQGGLANEKLFF.

This chain uses TRBV5-8 with TRBJ2-1, with 11 bases matching TRBD2. V was clipped by 1 base and J by 7 bases; unmatched bases: 4. Germline V gives CDR1 SGHTS, CDR2 YDEGEE. The CDR3 covers 15 residues. In DNA form, the CDR3 reads TGTGCCAGCAGCTTGACTAGCGGGAGATTTAATGAGCAGTTCTTC. It translates to CASSLTSGRFNEQFF.

The chain links TRBV30 to TRBJ2-2, with TRBD2 identical over 9 bases. CDR3 length: 18 amino acids. Germline values: CDR1 GTSNPN, CDR2 SVGIG (reference sequence). V lost 2 bases, J lost 6 bases, and 16 bases stayed unmatched. The CDR3 bases are TGTGCCTGGAGTTCTACCCCCATGGTAGCGGGAGTGCCCGGGGAGCTGTTTTTT. Its translation: CAWSSTPMVAGVPGELFF.

The chain combines TRBV15 with TRBJ2-7; tentative D call: TRBD2 (6 bases). The CDR3 extends over 15 amino acids. Trimming removed 3 bases at V and 2 bases at J, with 14 bases between. From germline, CDR1 is LNHNV and CDR2 YYDKDF (reference sequence). The chain's CDR3 is CATSSLGLSTYEQYF. The CDR3 DNA reads as TGTGCCACCAGCAGTTTGGGACTCTCAACCTACGAGCAGTACTTC.

The rearrangement uses TRBV7-3 and TRBJ2-7, with D possibly TRBD2 on 5 matching bases. Trimming cost V 3 bases and J 2 bases, with 11 bases left between them. Germline V gene lookup returns CDR1 SGHTA and CDR2 FQGTGA. CDR3 length: 14 amino acids. The CDR3 coding sequence is TGTGCCAGCAGCTTGGAGGACGGGACCTACGAGCAGTACTTC. This codes for CASSLEDGTYEQYF.

V is TRBV19 and J is TRBJ1-1; D possibly corresponds to TRBD1 (5 bases). From germline, CDR1 is LNHDA and CDR2 SQIVND (reference sequence). Trimming removed 7 bases from V and 7 bases from J, with 19 bases in between. The CDR3 is made up of 14 amino acids. The CDR3 loop is CASIGAGPRIEAFF. The CDR3 bases are TGTGCCAGTATAGGGGCAGGGCCCCGGATTGAAGCTTTCTTT.

This rearrangement joins TRBV19 to TRBJ1-5; D not certain. V was shortened by 0 bases and J by 6 bases, with 3 bases between the two germline ends. The CDR3 covers 12 residues. CDR1 LNHDA and CDR2 SQIVND come from the germline V gene (reference sequence). The CDR3 loop reads CASSIDLQPQHF. In DNA, the CDR3 is TGTGCCAGTAGTATAGATCTTCAGCCCCAGCATTTT.

The J gene is TRBJ1-1, the V gene TRBV2; D is unresolved. In germline, CDR1 is SNHLY, CDR2 FYNNEI. V was cut by 4 bases and J by 11 bases, with 14 bases left in between. This CDR3 region has 12 residues. DNA of the CDR3: TGTGCCAGCAGTGTTTTAGCCGCCGATGCTTTCTTT. Its protein is CASSVLAADAFF.

The chain uses TRBV9 and TRBJ1-4; D unresolved. The V gene lost 2 bases and the J gene lost 8 bases, with 13 bases spanning the gap. The CDR3 extends over 14 amino acids. Germline V gives CDR1 SGDLS, CDR2 YYNGEE. Here the CDR3 reads CASSVSSLREKLFF. DNA of the CDR3: TGTGCCAGCAGCGTGTCCTCCCTTCGGGAAAAACTGTTTTTT.

The chain links TRBV29-1 to TRBJ2-3; TRBD1 aligns across 9 bases. CDR3 length: 15 amino acids. Germline CDR1 is SQVTM and CDR2 is ANQGSEA. V was clipped by 3 bases and J by 3 bases; unmatched bases: 7. CDR3 region: CSVEAPDRGTDTQYF. The CDR3 nucleotides read TGCAGCGTTGAGGCACCGGACAGGGGAACAGATACGCAGTATTTT.

The chain employs TRBV5-1 and TRBJ1-2, with 10 bases that match TRBD1. This CDR3 spans 17 amino acids. V gave up 4 bases and J gave up 7 bases; unmatched junction bases: 16. Germline V CDR1 and CDR2: SGHRS, YFSETQ. The CDR3 loop reads CASSTGTGVDRLFGYTF. The CDR3 DNA reads as TGCGCCAGCAGCACCGGGACAGGGGTCGACCGCCTGTTTGGCTACACCTTC.

The chain couples TRBV18 to TRBJ1-3, with TRBD1 matching over 7 bases. Trimming removed 1 base from V and 2 bases from J; junction bases left unmatched: 2. The CDR3 loop spans 15 amino acids. Germline assignment: CDR1 KGHSH and CDR2 LQKENI. The CDR3 here is CASSPLQGAGNTIYF. The CDR3 DNA reads as TGTGCCAGCTCACCACTCCAGGGGGCTGGAAACACCATATATTTT.

The CDR3 loop reads CASSQQRESYLAKNIQYF. In nucleotides, the CDR3 is TGCGCCAGCAGTCAGCAGAGGGAATCTTACCTAGCCAAAAACATTCAGTACTTC. The chain couples TRBV23-1 to TRBJ2-4, with a tentative D call TRBD2 (5 bases). TRBV23-1 is labeled an ORF, and its function is uncertain. Trimming took 3 bases from V and 0 from J, leaving 18 bases between them. The CDR3 totals 18 residues.

The chain uses TRBV19 and TRBJ1-4; TRBD1 agrees at 8 bases. Germline CDR1 reads LNHDA; CDR2 reads SQIVND (reference sequence). This CDR3 is built from 14 residues. Trimming took 7 bases from V and 6 from J; bases not matched to a gene: 7. CDR3 DNA: TGTGCCAGTACCATAGGACAGGGATATGAAAAACTGTTTTTT. Amino acid sequence: CASTIGQGYEKLFF.

The chain recombines TRBV10-2 with TRBJ2-7; 9 bases align to TRBD2. The CDR3 consists of 14 residues. V was clipped by 7 bases and J by 4 bases; unmatched bases: 8. Germline CDR1 reads WSHSY; CDR2 reads SAAADI. This chain's CDR3 is CASTVASGTYEQYF. The CDR3 nucleotides are TGCGCCAGCACGGTCGCTAGCGGGACGTACGAGCAGTACTTC.

The count of this clone is one. The V call is TRBV28, the J call TRBJ2-3; 9 bases align to TRBD1. V shed 5 bases, J shed 5 bases, and the junction held 11 bases outside the gene matches. In germline, CDR1 is MDHEN, CDR2 SYDVKM. The CDR3 is 16 residues long. CDR3 bases: TGTGCCAGCAGTACTCGAAGGACAGGGGACGGAGATACGCAGTATTTT. Translation gives CASSTRRTGDGDTQYF.

The CDR3 DNA sequence: TGTGCCAGCTCCCTGCGTCGGGAGGGCCTCAACAATGAGCAGTTCTTC. As protein: CASSLRREGLNNEQFF. The J gene is TRBJ2-1, the V gene TRBV18, with 8 positions matching TRBD2. The CDR3 loop spans 16 amino acids. V lost 6 bases and J lost 5; bases outside the gene matches: 12. Germline V gene sequence: CDR1 KGHSH, CDR2 LQKENI.

The chain joins TRBV15 to TRBJ2-1, with D possibly being TRBD2 (6 bases). Germline CDR1 reads LNHNV; CDR2 reads YYDKDF (reference sequence). The V end lost 1 base, the J end lost 2 bases, and 12 bases lay between the germline ends. CDR3 length: 16 amino acids. The CDR3 loop reads CATSRAGVFTYNEQFF. For the CDR3, the DNA is TGTGCCACCAGCAGAGCGGGAGTGTTCACCTACAATGAGCAGTTCTTC.

The chain couples TRBV9 to TRBJ1-3, with TRBD1 as a possible D gene (6 bases). Germline V gene data show CDR1 as SGDLS and CDR2 as YYNGEE. V lost 0 bases and J 7 bases, leaving 14 bases between the germline ends. There are 15 residues in the CDR3. DNA of the CDR3: TGTGCCAGCAGCGTAGAGGGGGGGGACTGGAACACCATATATTTT. Translated, it gives CASSVEGGDWNTIYF.